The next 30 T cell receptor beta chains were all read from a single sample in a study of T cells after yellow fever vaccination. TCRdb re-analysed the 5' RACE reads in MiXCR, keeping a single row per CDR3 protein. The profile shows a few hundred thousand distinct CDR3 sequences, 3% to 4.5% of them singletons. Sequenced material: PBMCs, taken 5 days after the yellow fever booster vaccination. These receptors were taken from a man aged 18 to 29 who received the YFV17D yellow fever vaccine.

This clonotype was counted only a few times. The CDR3, as DNA: TGCGCCAGCAGCCAAGAAGGGCGGGGGGGCGTCCATGAGCAGTTCTTC. The encoded protein is CASSQEGRGGVHEQFF. The chain links TRBV4-3 to TRBJ2-1; TRBD2 matches at 9 bases. Germline V lookup: CDR1 LGHNA, CDR2 YSLEER. This CDR3 has 16 residues. Unmatched junction bases numbered 8, after V lost 0 bases and J lost 8 bases.

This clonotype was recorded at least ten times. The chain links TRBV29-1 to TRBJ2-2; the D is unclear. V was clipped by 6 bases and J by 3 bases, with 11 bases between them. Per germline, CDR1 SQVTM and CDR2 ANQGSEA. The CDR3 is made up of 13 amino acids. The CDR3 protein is CSVDRLDTGELFF. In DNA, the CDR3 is TGCAGCGTGGACCGACTCGACACCGGGGAGCTGTTTTTT.

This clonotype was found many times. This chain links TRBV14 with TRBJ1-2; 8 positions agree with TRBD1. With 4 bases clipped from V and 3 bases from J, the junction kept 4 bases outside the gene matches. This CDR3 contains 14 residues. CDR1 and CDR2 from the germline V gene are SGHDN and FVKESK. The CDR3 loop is CASSRSDRDYGYTF. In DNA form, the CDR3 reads TGTGCCAGCAGCCGATCGGACAGGGACTATGGCTACACCTTC.

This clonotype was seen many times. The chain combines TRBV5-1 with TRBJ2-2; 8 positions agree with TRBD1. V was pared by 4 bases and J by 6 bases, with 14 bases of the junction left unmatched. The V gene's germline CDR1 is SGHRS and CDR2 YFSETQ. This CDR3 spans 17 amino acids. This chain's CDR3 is CASSPHRTGSWAGELFF. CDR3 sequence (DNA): TGCGCCAGCAGCCCCCACCGGACAGGGAGTTGGGCCGGGGAGCTGTTTTTT.

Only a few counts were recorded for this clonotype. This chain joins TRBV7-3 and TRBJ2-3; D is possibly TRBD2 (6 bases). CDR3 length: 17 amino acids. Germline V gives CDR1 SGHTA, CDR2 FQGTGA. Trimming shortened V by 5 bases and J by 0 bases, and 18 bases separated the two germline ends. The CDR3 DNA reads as TGTGCCAGCAGCCCCGGGCTGGGACTTTCTAGCACAGATACGCAGTATTTT. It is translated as CASSPGLGLSSTDTQYF.

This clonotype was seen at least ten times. CDR3 coding DNA: TGTGCCAGCAGCTTGCCAGGGCCGCTCTCTGGAAACACCATATATTTT. Protein sequence: CASSLPGPLSGNTIYF. The chain links TRBV5-6 to TRBJ1-3, with TRBD1 as a possible D gene (5 bases). V shed 1 base and J shed 0 bases, with 11 bases lying between them. The CDR3 is 16 residues long. The germline CDR1 and CDR2 sequences are SGHDT and YYEEEE.

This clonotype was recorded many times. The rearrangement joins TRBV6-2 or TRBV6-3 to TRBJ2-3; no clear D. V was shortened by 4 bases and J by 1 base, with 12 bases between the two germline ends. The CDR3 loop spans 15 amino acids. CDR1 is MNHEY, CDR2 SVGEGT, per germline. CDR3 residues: CASSSIGLRTDTQYF. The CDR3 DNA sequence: TGTGCCAGCAGTTCCATAGGATTACGCACAGATACGCAGTATTTT.

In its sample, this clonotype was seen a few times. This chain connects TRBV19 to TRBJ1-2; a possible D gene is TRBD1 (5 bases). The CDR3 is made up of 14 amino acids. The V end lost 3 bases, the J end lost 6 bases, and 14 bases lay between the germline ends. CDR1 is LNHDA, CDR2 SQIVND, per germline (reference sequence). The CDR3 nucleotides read TGTGCCAGTAGTATCGAGGCCCGGGGACATGGCTACACCTTC. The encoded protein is CASSIEARGHGYTF.

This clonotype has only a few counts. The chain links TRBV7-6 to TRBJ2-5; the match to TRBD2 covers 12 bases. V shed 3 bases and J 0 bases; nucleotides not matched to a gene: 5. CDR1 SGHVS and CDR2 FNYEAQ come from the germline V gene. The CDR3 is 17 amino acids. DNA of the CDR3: TGTGCCAGCAGCTTGGGACTAGCGGGTTCGTACCAAGAGACCCAGTACTTC. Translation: CASSLGLAGSYQETQYF.

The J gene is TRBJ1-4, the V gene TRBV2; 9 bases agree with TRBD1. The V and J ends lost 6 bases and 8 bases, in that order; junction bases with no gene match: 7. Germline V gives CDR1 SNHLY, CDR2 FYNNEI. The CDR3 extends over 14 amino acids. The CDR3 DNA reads TGTGCCAGCAGGGCGACAGGGGGGAAAGAAAAACTGTTTTTT. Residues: CASRATGGKEKLFF.

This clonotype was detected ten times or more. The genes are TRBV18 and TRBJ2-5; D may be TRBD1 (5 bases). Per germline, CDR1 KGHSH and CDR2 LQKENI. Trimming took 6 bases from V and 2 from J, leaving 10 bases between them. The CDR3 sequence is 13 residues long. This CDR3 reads CASSQDIQETQYF. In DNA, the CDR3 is TGTGCCAGCTCCCAGGACATTCAAGAGACCCAGTACTTC.

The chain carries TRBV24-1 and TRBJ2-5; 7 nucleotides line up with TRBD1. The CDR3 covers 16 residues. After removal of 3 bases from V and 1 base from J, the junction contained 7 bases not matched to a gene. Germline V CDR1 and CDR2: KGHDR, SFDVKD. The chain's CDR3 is CATSDGDRSIQETQYF. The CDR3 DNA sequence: TGTGCCACCAGTGATGGGGACAGAAGTATCCAAGAGACCCAGTACTTC.

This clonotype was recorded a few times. CDR3 amino acids: CASSVPDGTRTGELFF. The CDR3 nucleotides read TGTGCCAGCAGTGTCCCGGATGGGACCCGGACCGGGGAGCTGTTTTTT. V and J are TRBV12-3 or TRBV12-4 and TRBJ2-2; D possibly matches TRBD1 or TRBD2 (5 bases each). CDR3 size: 16 residues. The V and J ends lost 5 bases and 5 bases respectively, with 18 bases between them.

The CDR3 is CASSLLGGGGANVLTF. CDR3 sequence (DNA): TGCGCCAGCAGCCTGCTAGGGGGCGGTGGGGCCAACGTCCTGACTTTC. V and J are TRBV5-1 and TRBJ2-6; 7 nucleotides match TRBD1. The CDR3 has 16 residues. With 4 bases clipped from V and 3 bases from J, the junction kept 7 bases outside the gene matches. The germline V gene encodes CDR1 SGHRS and CDR2 YFSETQ.

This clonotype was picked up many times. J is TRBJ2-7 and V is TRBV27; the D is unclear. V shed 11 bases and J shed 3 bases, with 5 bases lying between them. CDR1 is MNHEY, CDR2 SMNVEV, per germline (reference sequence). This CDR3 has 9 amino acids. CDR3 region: CAGCYEQYV. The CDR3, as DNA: TGTGCCGGGTGCTACGAGCAGTACGTC.

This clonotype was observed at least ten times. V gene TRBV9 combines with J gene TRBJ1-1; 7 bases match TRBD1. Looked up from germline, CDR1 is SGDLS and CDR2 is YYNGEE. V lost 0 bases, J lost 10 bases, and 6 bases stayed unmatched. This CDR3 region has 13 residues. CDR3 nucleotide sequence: TGTGCCAGCAGCGTAGATTTATCAGGGGGAGCTTTCTTT. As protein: CASSVDLSGGAFF.

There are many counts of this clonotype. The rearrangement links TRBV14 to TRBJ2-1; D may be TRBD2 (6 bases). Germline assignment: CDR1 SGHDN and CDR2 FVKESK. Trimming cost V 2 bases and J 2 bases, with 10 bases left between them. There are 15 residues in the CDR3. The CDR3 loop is CASSQQAGPYNEQFF. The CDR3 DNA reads TGTGCCAGCAGCCAACAAGCGGGCCCCTACAATGAGCAGTTCTTC.

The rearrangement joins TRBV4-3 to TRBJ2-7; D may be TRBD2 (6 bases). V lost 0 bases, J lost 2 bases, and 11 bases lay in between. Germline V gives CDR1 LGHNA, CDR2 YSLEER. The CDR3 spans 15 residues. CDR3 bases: TGCGCCAGCAGCCAAGATCGGGGGACCGCCTACGAGCAGTACTTC. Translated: CASSQDRGTAYEQYF.

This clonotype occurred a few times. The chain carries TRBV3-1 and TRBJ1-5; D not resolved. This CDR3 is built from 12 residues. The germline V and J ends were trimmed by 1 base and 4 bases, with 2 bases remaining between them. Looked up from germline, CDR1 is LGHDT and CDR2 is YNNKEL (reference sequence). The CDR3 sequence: CASSQVNQPQHF. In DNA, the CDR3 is TGTGCCAGCAGCCAAGTTAATCAGCCCCAGCATTTT.

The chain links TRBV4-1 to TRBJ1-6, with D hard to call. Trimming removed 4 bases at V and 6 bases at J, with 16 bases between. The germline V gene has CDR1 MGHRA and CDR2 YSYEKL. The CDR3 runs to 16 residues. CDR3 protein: CASSLSLRVSNSPLHF. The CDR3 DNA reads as TGCGCCAGCAGCCTCTCCTTGCGGGTCAGTAATTCACCCCTCCACTTT.

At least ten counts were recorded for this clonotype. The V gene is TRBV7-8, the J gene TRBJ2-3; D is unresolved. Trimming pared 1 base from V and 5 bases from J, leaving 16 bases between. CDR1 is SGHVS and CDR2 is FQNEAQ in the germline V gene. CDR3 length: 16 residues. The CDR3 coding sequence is TGTGCCAGCAGCTTAGATCAGCCTCGCCCCGGAGATACGCAGTATTTT. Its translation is CASSLDQPRPGDTQYF.

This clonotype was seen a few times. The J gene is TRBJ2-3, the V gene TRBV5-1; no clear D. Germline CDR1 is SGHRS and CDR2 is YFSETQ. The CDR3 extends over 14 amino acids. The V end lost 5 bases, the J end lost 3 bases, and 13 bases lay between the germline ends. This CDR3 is CASRTSDPTDTQYF. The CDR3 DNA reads TGCGCCAGCAGAACCTCGGACCCAACAGATACGCAGTATTTT.

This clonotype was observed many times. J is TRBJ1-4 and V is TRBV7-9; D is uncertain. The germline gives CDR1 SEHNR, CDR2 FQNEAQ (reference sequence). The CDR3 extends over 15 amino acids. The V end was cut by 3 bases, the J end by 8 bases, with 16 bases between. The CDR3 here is CASSLSYMAGEKLFF. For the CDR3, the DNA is TGTGCCAGCAGCTTGAGTTATATGGCTGGAGAAAAACTGTTTTTT.

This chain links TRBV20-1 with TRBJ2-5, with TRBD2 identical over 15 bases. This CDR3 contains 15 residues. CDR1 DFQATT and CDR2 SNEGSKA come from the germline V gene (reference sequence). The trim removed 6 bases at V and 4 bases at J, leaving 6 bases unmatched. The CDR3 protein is CSALGTSGGIETQYF. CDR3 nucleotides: TGCAGTGCCCTTGGGACTAGCGGGGGGATAGAGACCCAGTACTTC.

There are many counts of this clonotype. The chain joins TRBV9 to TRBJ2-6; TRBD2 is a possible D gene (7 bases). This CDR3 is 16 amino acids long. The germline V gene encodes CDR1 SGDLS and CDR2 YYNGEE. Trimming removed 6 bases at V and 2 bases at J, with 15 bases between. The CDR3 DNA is TGTGCCAGCAACTCAGGGGAGGGGCCTGGGGCCAACGTCCTGACTTTC. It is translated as CASNSGEGPGANVLTF.

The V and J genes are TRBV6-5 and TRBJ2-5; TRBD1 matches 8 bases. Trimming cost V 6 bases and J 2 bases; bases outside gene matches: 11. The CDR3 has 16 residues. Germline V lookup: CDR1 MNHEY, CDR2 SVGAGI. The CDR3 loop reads CASRQGDRRYQETQYF. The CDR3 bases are TGTGCCAGCAGACAGGGGGACAGGAGATATCAAGAGACCCAGTACTTC.

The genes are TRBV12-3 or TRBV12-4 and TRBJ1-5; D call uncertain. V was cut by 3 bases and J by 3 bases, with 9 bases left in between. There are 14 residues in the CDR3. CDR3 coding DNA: TGTGCCAGCAGTTTTTCGGTGGTCAATCAGCCCCAGCATTTT. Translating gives CASSFSVVNQPQHF.

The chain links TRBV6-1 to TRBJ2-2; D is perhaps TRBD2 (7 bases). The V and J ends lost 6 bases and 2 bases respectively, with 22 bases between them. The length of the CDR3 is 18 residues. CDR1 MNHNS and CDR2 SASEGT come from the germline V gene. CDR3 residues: CASRPQWGLAVNTGELFF. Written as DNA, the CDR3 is TGTGCCAGCAGACCACAATGGGGGCTAGCGGTTAACACCGGGGAGCTGTTTTTT.

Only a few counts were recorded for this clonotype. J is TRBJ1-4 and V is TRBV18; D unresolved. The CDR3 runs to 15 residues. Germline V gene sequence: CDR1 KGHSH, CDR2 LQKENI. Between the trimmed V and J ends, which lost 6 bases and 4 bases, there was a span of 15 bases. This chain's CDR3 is CASSKFPPVNEKLFF. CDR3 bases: TGTGCCAGCTCTAAATTTCCGCCAGTTAATGAAAAACTGTTTTTT.

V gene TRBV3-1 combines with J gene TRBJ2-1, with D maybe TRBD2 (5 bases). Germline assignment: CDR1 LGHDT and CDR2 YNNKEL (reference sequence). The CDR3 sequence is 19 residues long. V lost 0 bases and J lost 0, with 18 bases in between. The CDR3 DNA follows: TGTGCCAGCAGCCAAGATCCCCCTATCGGGGTAAGCTCCTACAATGAGCAGTTCTTC. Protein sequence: CASSQDPPIGVSSYNEQFF.